Below, 10 T cell receptor beta chains from the same sample are listed, as sequenced in a study of OX40 agonist ivuxolimab in advanced cancers. The protocol was immunoSEQ multiplex PCR, while the TCRdb copy is restricted to in-frame clones and leaves out a portion. The sample has approximately 48,000 clones, over 75% seen once. Material: CD4+ or CD8+ T cells sorted from blood, obtained in a trial of the OX40 agonist ivuxolimab. The source is an adult with an advanced solid tumor such as melanoma, head and neck, liver or kidney cancer.

The chain is built from TRBV28 and TRBJ2-1, with a possible D match to TRBD1 (7 bases). V lost 6 bases to trimming and J lost 2 bases, with 17 bases between them. This CDR3 contains 16 residues. Germline CDR1 is MDHEN and CDR2 is SYDVKM. CDR3 DNA sequence: TGTGCCAGCAGGTCACCAGGGGGAGGTCCCTACAATGAGCAGTTCTTC. Translation gives CASRSPGGGPYNEQFF.

This sequence joins TRBV19 and TRBJ1-2, with D unclear. CDR1 LNHDA and CDR2 SQIVND come from the germline V gene (reference sequence). The CDR3 covers 14 residues. V was trimmed by 9 bases and J by 5 bases, leaving 19 bases between them. The CDR3 coding sequence is TGTGCCAGCGTAGATGGAGGCAAGACTTATGGCTACACCTTC. This codes for CASVDGGKTYGYTF.

This chain uses TRBV29-1 with TRBJ2-5, with D possibly TRBD2 on 6 matching bases. The ends were cut back, 5 bases at V and 0 bases at J, with 13 bases in the middle. Per germline, CDR1 SQVTM and CDR2 ANQGSEA. The CDR3 is made up of 14 amino acids. The CDR3 protein is CSVNLARYQETQYF. CDR3 coding DNA: TGCAGCGTTAACCTAGCGAGGTACCAAGAGACCCAGTACTTC.

This clone was counted a few times. This chain connects TRBV14 to TRBJ2-1; 10 bases are a match to TRBD2. Trimming removed 0 bases from V and 8 bases from J; junction bases left unmatched: 22. The length of the CDR3 is 21 residues. Germline assignment: CDR1 SGHDN and CDR2 FVKESK. This chain's CDR3 is CASSQDFQGRVASGSKYEQFF. The CDR3 DNA reads TGTGCCAGCAGCCAAGATTTCCAGGGGAGAGTGGCTAGCGGGAGTAAGTATGAGCAGTTCTTC.

The chain links TRBV7-2 to TRBJ2-3, with D maybe TRBD2 (6 bases). The germline V gene has CDR1 SGHTA and CDR2 FQGNSA. The germline V and J ends were trimmed by 1 base and 1 base, with 9 bases remaining between them. The CDR3 is made up of 15 amino acids. CDR3 protein: CASSLGGGRTDTQYF. CDR3 sequence (DNA): TGTGCCAGCAGCTTAGGCGGAGGGCGCACAGATACGCAGTATTTT.

The chain links TRBV14 to TRBJ2-3; TRBD2 agrees at 8 bases. CDR1 and CDR2 (germline): SGHDN, FVKESK. Germline trimming cut 4 bases from V and 2 bases from J; bases unmatched to any gene: 8. The CDR3 loop spans 16 amino acids. The CDR3 DNA sequence: TGTGCCAGCAGCCCTTTTAGCGGGGTCCTCACAGATACGCAGTATTTT. This gives the protein CASSPFSGVLTDTQYF.

This chain connects TRBV6-1 to TRBJ1-5; no clear D gene. The CDR3 length is 12 residues. Trimming cost V 6 bases and J 8 bases, with 11 bases left between them. From germline, CDR1 is MNHNS and CDR2 SASEGT. The CDR3 sequence is CASSPTGEPQHF. CDR3 in DNA: TGTGCCAGCAGCCCTACGGGAGAGCCCCAGCATTTT.

The chain is built from TRBV7-9 and TRBJ1-6; the D gene is possibly TRBD1 (5 bases). With 1 base removed from V and 6 bases from J, the gap between germline ends came to 13 bases. The CDR3 runs to 16 residues. From germline, CDR1 is SEHNR and CDR2 FQNEAQ (reference sequence). The CDR3 loop reads CASSLDGGRANSPLHF. DNA for the CDR3: TGTGCCAGCAGCTTAGACGGCGGCAGGGCTAATTCACCCCTCCACTTT.

A single count supports this clone. V gene TRBV18 combines with J gene TRBJ2-2; no reliable D call. There are 16 residues in the CDR3. V lost 1 base to trimming and J lost 3 bases, with 12 bases between them. Per the germline V gene, CDR1 is KGHSH and CDR2 is LQKENI. The CDR3 sequence: CASSPRVLVDTGELFF. For the CDR3, the DNA is TGTGCCAGCTCACCACGAGTTTTAGTGGACACCGGGGAGCTGTTTTTT.

V gene TRBV5-1 combines with J gene TRBJ1-1; D uncertain. The CDR3 contains 14 residues. V was trimmed by 5 bases and J by 4 bases, leaving 15 bases between them. CDR1 is SGHRS and CDR2 is YFSETQ in the germline V gene. The CDR3 region is CASSPLGFSTEAFF. CDR3 coding DNA: TGCGCCAGCAGTCCCCTGGGTTTTTCCACTGAAGCTTTCTTT.